This TCR beta chain was recorded in a study of shared clonotypes between healthy human individuals. Across the study: CD4 naive cells filled three plates per donor, CD4 memory three, CD8 naive two and CD8 memory one. Study-wide results and limits: The authors sampled blood alone, and tissue repertoires likely differ. Sequencing depth was expected to affect clonotype sharing among donors.

Per the original data handling: ImmunoSEQ sequences covered only the junction and lacked quality scores; filtering therefore differed. Method: immunoSEQ multiplex PCR; TCRdb's copy keeps in-frame clones and lacks some. Clonal size and the V and J genes are those of that table, whereas D and trimming came from the DNA. The sample lists about 1.1 million clones; approximately 80% were seen once. The CDR3 is 12 amino acids. Germline V gives CDR1 MRHNA, CDR2 SNTAGT. Points on this clone: The target antigen is unknown. One end of the junction does not line up with germline, which may come from a read error.

Sample: memory CD4+ T cells from PBMCs. Subset of the sample: CD45RA-negative fraction. This chain uses TRBV6-4 with TRBJ2-1; TRBD2 is a possible D gene (5 bases). This sequence originates from a young man in good health. Some clones in this sample may be carry-over from other donors' samples. The CDR3 reads CASSDYGLPAVF. The DNA for the CDR3 is TGTGCCAGCAGTGACTACGGACTCCCCGCGGTCTTC.